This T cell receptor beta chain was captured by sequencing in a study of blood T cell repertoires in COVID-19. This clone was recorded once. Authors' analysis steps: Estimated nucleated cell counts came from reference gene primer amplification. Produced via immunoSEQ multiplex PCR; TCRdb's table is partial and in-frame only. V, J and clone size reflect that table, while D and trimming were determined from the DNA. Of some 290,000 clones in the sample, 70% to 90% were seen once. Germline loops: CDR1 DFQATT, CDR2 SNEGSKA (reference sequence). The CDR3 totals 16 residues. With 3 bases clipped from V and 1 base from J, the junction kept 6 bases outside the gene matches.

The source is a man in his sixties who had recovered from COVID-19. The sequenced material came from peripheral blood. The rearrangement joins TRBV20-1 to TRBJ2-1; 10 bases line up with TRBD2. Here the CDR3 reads CSASDGLAVSYNEQFF. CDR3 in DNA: TGCAGTGCTAGTGATGGACTAGCGGTGTCCTACAATGAGCAGTTCTTC.